The clone carrying this T cell receptor (beta chain) was counted once. Its antigen is still unknown. This sample is drawn from a study of cytomegalovirus exposure and HLA in healthy donors. Points from the study as a whole: Analyses of presence/absence relied on an assumption of roughly uniform sequencing depth across donors. Later analysis placed DRB1 highest and HLA-C lowest in TCR association rates, which differed by HLA locus. Prior analysis indicated that the majority of TCR beta V segments exhibited productivity approximately 90% or approximately 30% of the time.

The primer mix had 60 Vbeta and 13 Jbeta primers. Clones were read by immunoSEQ multiplex PCR, and TCRdb kept only the in-frame ones, dropping some. The sample lists about 190,000 clones, around 81% occurring once. The study sampled nominally healthy donors, though unrecorded immune exposures were likely. The clonotype was recovered from a man aged 18 to 30 in good health and CMV-seronegative. Sequencing was carried out using PBMCs.

CDR3 loop: CASSLDGGTYSPLHF. Written as DNA, the CDR3 is TGTGCCAGCAGCTTAGATGGGGGGACTTATTCACCCCTCCACTTT. The chain joins TRBV11-2 to TRBJ1-6; perhaps TRBD1 as D (5 bases). V lost 0 bases to trimming and J lost 8 bases, with 11 bases between them. The germline CDR1 and CDR2 sequences are SGHAT and FQNNGV. The CDR3 covers 15 residues.